Below, one TCR beta chain is given with its context. Its antigen is not identified. The entry originates in a study of shared clonotypes between healthy human individuals. Study-wide points: Estimated richness was generally greater in naive than memory subsets. What rarefaction showed was incomplete sorted-subset sequencing despite large depth.

V was clipped by 0 bases and J by 1 base; unmatched bases: 8. The germline V gene has CDR1 SGHRS and CDR2 YFSETQ. The CDR3 extends over 18 amino acids. Evenly divided among several immunoSEQ plates was the genomic DNA of each subset. Profiling relied on immunoSEQ multiplex PCR, and the TCRdb table lists in-frame clones only, not all of them. The repertoire has more than 1,200,000 clones, roughly 98.5% of them found once; the top ten carry 0.3% to 0.45%. The sample was naive CD4+ T cells sorted from blood. The subset was: CD45RA+ positively selected. This clonotype was obtained from a man aged 25 to 40 in good health. This chain links TRBV5-1 with TRBJ2-1; 9 bases are shared with TRBD2. The CDR3 here is CASSLVLAGVASYNEQFF. The CDR3 coding sequence is TGCGCCAGCAGCTTGGTTTTAGCGGGAGTGGCGTCCTACAATGAGCAGTTCTTC.